This record looks at one T cell receptor (beta chain) sequence and its context. The CDR3 has 14 amino acids. Germline loops: CDR1 SGHTS, CDR2 YDEGEE. V lost 9 bases, J lost 3 bases, and 9 bases stayed unmatched. The data originate from a study of blood T cell repertoires in COVID-19. Study as a whole: Recovered Cohort 3 donors showed two negative PCRs, clearance, or symptom resolution. Samples taken during acute and convalescent COVID-19 were collected in the United States, Italy and Spain. From T cells, B-cell-depleted T cells, or PBMCs came the material, which was cDNA or gDNA.

Participants reported their clinical history, and cohort assignment relied on those reports. The assay was immunoSEQ multiplex PCR, and TCRdb's table has in-frame clones only and misses some. The sample shows more than 300,000 clones, over 75% of them seen only once. This rearrangement joins TRBV5-8 to TRBJ2-1; 7 bases align to TRBD2. This TCR came from a man aged 35-49 years in a cohort exposed to, infected with or recovered from COVID-19 (not recorded which). The sequenced sample was PBMCs or T cells enriched from blood (not recorded which). The chain's CDR3 is CATSGLTRYNEQFF. The CDR3 DNA reads TGTGCCACCTCGGGACTAACTCGCTACAATGAGCAGTTCTTC.